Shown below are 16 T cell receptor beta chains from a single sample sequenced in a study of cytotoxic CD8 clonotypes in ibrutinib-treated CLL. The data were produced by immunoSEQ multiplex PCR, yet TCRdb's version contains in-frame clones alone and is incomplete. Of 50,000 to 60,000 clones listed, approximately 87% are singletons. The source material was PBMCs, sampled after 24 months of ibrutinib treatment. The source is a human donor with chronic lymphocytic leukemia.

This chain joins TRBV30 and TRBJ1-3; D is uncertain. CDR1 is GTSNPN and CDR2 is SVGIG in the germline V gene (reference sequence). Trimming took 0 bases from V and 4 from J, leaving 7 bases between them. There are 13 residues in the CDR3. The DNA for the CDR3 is TGTGCCTGGAGTGTACTACCGGGAAACACCATATATTTT. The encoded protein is CAWSVLPGNTIYF.

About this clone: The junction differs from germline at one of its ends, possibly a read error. This chain's CDR3 is CASTLAGGRYNEQFF. DNA for the CDR3: TGTGCCAGCACCTTAGCGGGAGGAAGGTACAATGAGCAGTTCTTC. The J gene is TRBJ2-1, the V gene TRBV13, with 10 bases fitting TRBD2. CDR1 and CDR2 from the germline V gene are PRHDT and FYEKMQ (reference sequence). The CDR3 sequence is 15 residues long.

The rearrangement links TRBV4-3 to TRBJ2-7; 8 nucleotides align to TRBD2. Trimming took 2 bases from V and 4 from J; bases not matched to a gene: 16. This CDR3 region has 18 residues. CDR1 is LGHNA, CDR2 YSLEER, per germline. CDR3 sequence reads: CASSQSPGGWSSGYEQYF. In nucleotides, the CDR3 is TGCGCCAGCAGCCAAAGCCCTGGAGGGTGGTCTAGCGGGTACGAGCAGTACTTC.

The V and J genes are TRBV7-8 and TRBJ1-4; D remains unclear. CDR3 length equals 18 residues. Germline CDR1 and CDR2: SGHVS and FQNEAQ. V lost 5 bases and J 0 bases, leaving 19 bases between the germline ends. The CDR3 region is CASSAPEGGTSTNEKLFF. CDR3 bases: TGTGCCAGCAGCGCCCCGGAGGGAGGAACTTCAACTAATGAAAAACTGTTTTTT.

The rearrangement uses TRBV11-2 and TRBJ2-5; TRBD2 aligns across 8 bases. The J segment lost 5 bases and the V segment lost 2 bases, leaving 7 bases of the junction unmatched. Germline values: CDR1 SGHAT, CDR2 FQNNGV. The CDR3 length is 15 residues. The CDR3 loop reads CASSLFSGGGETQYF. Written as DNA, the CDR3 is TGTGCCAGCAGCTTATTCTCGGGAGGGGGGGAGACCCAGTACTTC.

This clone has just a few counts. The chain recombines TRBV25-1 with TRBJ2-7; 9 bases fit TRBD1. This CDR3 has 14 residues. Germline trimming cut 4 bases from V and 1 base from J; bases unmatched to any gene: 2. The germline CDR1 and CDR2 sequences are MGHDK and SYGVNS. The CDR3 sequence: CASSVDRGSYEQYF. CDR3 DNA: TGTGCCAGCAGTGTGGACAGGGGTTCCTACGAGCAGTACTTC.

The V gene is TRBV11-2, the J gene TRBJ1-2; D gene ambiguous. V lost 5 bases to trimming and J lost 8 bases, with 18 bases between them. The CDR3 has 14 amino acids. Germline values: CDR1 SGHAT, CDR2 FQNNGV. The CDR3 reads CASSAGLRVGGYTF. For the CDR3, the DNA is TGTGCCAGCAGCGCCGGCTTGAGGGTGGGGGGCTACACCTTC. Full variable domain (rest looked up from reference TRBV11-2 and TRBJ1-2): EAGVAQSPRYKIIEKRQSVAFWCNPISGHATLYWYQQILGQGPKLLIQFQNNGVVDDSQLPKDRFSAERLKGVDSTLKIQPAKLEDSAVYLCASSAGLRVGGYTFGSGTRLTVV.

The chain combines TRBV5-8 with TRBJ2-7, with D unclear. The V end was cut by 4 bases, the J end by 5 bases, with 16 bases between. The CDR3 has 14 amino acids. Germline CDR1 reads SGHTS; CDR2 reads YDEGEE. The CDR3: CASSLWASQDEQYF. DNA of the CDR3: TGTGCCAGCAGCCTTTGGGCCTCCCAAGACGAGCAGTACTTC.

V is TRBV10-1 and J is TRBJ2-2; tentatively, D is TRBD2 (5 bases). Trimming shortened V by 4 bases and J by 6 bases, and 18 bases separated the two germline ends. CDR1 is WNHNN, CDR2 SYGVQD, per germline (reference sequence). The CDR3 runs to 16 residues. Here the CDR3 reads CASSGGRGTSPGELFF. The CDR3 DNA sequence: TGCGCCAGCAGTGGGGGTCGGGGAACCTCACCCGGGGAGCTGTTTTTT.

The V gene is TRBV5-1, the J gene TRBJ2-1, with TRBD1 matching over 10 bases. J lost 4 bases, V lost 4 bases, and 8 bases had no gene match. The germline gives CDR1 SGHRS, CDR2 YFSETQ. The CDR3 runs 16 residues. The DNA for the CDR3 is TGCGCCAGCAGCGGCTCCCGGGACAGGGGATACAATGAGCAGTTCTTC. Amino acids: CASSGSRDRGYNEQFF.

This chain's CDR3 is CASDGSNQPQHF. The CDR3 DNA follows: TGTGCCAGTGACGGTAGCAATCAGCCCCAGCATTTT. The V call is TRBV28, the J call TRBJ1-5; D is uncertain. Trimming shortened V by 9 bases and J by 0 bases, and 6 bases separated the two germline ends. The CDR3 is 12 residues long. The germline gives CDR1 MDHEN, CDR2 SYDVKM.

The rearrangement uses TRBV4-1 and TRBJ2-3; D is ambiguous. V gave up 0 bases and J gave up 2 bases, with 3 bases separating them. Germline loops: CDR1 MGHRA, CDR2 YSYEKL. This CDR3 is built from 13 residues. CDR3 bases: TGCGCCAGCAGCCAAGAGGACACAGATACGCAGTATTTT. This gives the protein CASSQEDTDTQYF.

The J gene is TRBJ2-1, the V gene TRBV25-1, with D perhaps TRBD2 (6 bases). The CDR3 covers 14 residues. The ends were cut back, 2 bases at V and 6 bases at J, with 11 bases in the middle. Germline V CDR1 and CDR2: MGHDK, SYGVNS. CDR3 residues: CASSEQASANEQFF. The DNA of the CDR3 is TGTGCCAGCAGTGAACAGGCTAGCGCCAATGAGCAGTTCTTC.

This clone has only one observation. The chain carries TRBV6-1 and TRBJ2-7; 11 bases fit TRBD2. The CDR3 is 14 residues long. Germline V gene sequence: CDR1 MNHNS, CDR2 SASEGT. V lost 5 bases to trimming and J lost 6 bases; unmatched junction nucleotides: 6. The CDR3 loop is CASSSSGRAREQYF. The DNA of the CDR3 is TGTGCCAGCAGTAGTAGCGGGAGGGCCCGCGAGCAGTACTTC.

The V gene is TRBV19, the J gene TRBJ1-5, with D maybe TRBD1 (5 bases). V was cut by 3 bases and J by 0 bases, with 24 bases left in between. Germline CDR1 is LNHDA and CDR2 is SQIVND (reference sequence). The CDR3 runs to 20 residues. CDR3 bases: TGTGCCAGTAGTATCGACGGGGCAGCGGCTAGCAGGGTTAGCAATCAGCCCCAGCATTTT. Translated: CASSIDGAAASRVSNQPQHF.

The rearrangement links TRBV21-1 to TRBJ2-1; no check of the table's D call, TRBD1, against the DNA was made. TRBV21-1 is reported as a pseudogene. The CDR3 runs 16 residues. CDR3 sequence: CASSKGSWDRLNEQFF. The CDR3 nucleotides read TGTGCCAGCAGCAAGGGGTCCTGGGACAGACTCAATGAGCAGTTCTTC.